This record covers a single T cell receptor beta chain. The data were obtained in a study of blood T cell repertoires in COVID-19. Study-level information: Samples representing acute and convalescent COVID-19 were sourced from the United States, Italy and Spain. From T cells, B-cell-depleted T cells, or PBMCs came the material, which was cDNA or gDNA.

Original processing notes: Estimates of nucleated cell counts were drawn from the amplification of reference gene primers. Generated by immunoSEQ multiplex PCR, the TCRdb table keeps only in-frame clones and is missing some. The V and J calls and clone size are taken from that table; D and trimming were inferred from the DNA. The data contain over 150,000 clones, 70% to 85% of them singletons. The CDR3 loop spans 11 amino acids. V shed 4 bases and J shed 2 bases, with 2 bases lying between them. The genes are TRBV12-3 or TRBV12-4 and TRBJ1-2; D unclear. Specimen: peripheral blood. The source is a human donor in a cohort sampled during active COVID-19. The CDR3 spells CASSSNYGYTF. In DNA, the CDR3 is TGTGCCAGCAGTTCGAACTATGGCTACACCTTC.